What follows are 22 T cell receptor beta chains derived from one specimen sequenced in a study of blood T cell repertoires in COVID-19. Sequencing was performed with immunoSEQ multiplex PCR; in TCRdb, only in-frame clones are kept and a portion is missing. The sample lists some 490,000 clones; about nine tenths were seen once. The sequencing input was PBMCs or T cells enriched from blood (not recorded which). Every receptor here comes from a woman aged 55-75 years who had recovered from COVID-19.

This CDR3 is CASSFQGTGANVLTF. The CDR3 region has the DNA TGTGCCAGCAGTTTTCAGGGTACTGGGGCCAACGTCCTGACTTTC. The chain combines TRBV27 with TRBJ2-6, with D possibly TRBD1 on 5 matching bases. The V end lost 3 bases, the J end lost 2 bases, and 8 bases lay between the germline ends. The germline V gene encodes CDR1 MNHEY and CDR2 SMNVEV (reference sequence). The CDR3 consists of 15 residues.

V and J are TRBV11-3 and TRBJ2-7; TRBD2 might be the D (6 bases). CDR1 and CDR2 (germline): SGHNT, YENEEA. Trimming took off 3 bases at V and 2 bases at J, with 14 bases between the two ends. The CDR3 is 15 residues long. CDR3 in DNA: TGTGCCAGCAGCTTGGGGGACTCGAATACCTACGAGCAGTACTTC. This sequence encodes CASSLGDSNTYEQYF.

The CDR3 is CASTLYNEQFF. The CDR3 nucleotides read TGTGCCAGCACCCTTTACAATGAGCAGTTCTTC. The chain recombines TRBV28 with TRBJ2-1, with D unresolved. Germline loops: CDR1 MDHEN, CDR2 SYDVKM. The CDR3 consists of 11 residues. Trimming removed 7 bases at V and 4 bases at J, with 5 bases between.

Of note for this clone: At one of its ends the junction is not consistent with the germline gene, which may arise from a read error. This chain joins TRBV2 and TRBJ1-1; 8 positions agree with TRBD1. The CDR3 runs 16 residues. CDR1 SNHLY and CDR2 FYNNEI come from the germline V gene. DNA of the CDR3: TGTGCCAGCAGTGAATGGGGACAGGTCTGGAACGCTGAAGCTTTCTTT. Protein sequence: CASSEWGQVWNAEAFF.

The table lists this clone with a count of one. The chain carries TRBV6-1 and TRBJ2-3; 8 bases match TRBD1. This CDR3 spans 15 amino acids. Germline assignment: CDR1 MNHNS and CDR2 SASEGT. The J segment lost 11 bases and the V segment lost 3 bases, leaving 13 bases of the junction unmatched. CDR3 in amino acids: CASSDRAGGPEKQYF. CDR3 coding DNA: TGTGCCAGCAGTGATCGGGCAGGGGGCCCAGAAAAGCAGTATTTT.

V usage is TRBV5-1 and J usage is TRBJ2-7; the match to TRBD1 covers 9 bases. The CDR3 totals 17 residues. The V segment lost 1 base and the J segment 5 bases; nucleotides outside the gene matches: 13. The germline CDR1 and CDR2 sequences are SGHRS and YFSETQ. CDR3 amino acids: CASSLNGGQGIGHEQYF. The CDR3 DNA reads TGCGCCAGCAGCTTGAACGGGGGACAGGGTATAGGGCACGAGCAGTACTTC.

CDR3 region: CASTGQSLQGNQPQHF. The CDR3, as DNA: TGTGCCAGTACGGGACAGAGTCTCCAAGGCAATCAGCCCCAGCATTTT. The chain is built from TRBV19 and TRBJ1-5; 7 nucleotides line up with TRBD1. The V and J ends lost 7 bases and 2 bases, in that order; junction bases with no gene match: 11. CDR1 and CDR2 (germline): LNHDA, SQIVND (reference sequence). This CDR3 contains 16 residues.

The genes are TRBV11-3 and TRBJ2-7, with 7 nucleotides matching TRBD2. With V trimmed by 3 bases and J by 3 bases, 5 bases remained unmatched. The CDR3 is 14 residues long. Germline V gives CDR1 SGHNT, CDR2 YENEEA. The CDR3 region is CASSLGGENYEQYV. DNA for the CDR3: TGTGCCAGCAGCTTGGGGGGGGAGAACTACGAGCAGTACGTC.

The V call is TRBV29-1, the J call TRBJ2-1; 8 bases align to TRBD1. In germline, CDR1 is SQVTM, CDR2 ANQGSEA. J was trimmed by 2 bases and V by 7 bases; bases with no gene match: 7. This CDR3 comprises 14 residues. This CDR3 is CSAWTGLAYNEQFF. The CDR3 DNA follows: TGCAGCGCCTGGACAGGGTTGGCCTACAATGAGCAGTTCTTC.

Only one count was recorded for this clone. The genes are TRBV18 and TRBJ2-3; TRBD2 matches at 8 bases. The CDR3 extends over 15 amino acids. Unmatched junction bases numbered 7, after V lost 4 bases and J lost 4 bases. Germline V gene sequence: CDR1 KGHSH, CDR2 LQKENI. CDR3 sequence: CASSQYAGGADTQYF. CDR3 coding DNA: TGTGCCAGCTCACAGTATGCGGGAGGCGCAGATACGCAGTATTTT.

There are a few counts of this clone. Other DNA sequences of this sample code for an identical CDR3. The V and J genes are TRBV6-5 and TRBJ1-3, with D possibly TRBD1 on 5 matching bases. V was cut by 0 bases and J by 0 bases, with 6 bases left in between. The CDR3 extends over 15 amino acids. CDR1 MNHEY and CDR2 SVGAGI come from the germline V gene. The CDR3 DNA reads TGTGCCAGCAGTTACTCGGGGGGCTCTGGAAACACCATATATTTT. This codes for CASSYSGGSGNTIYF.

The rearrangement uses TRBV3-1 (or the pseudogene TRBV3-2) and TRBJ1-1, with TRBD1 matching 12 bases. Germline V CDR1 and CDR2: LGHDT, YNNKEL (reference sequence). This CDR3 spans 16 amino acids. J lost 4 bases, V lost 4 bases, and 7 bases had no gene match. The CDR3 region is CASSPGPGQGATEAFF. The DNA for the CDR3 is TGTGCCAGCAGCCCAGGGCCGGGACAGGGGGCCACTGAAGCTTTCTTT.

The J gene is TRBJ2-3, the V gene TRBV12-3 or TRBV12-4; D unresolved. V lost 6 bases and J lost 1, with 8 bases in between. The CDR3 has 13 residues. The CDR3 DNA is TGTGCCAGCAGAACACGGGGCACAGATACGCAGTATTTT. It specifies CASRTRGTDTQYF.

The chain employs TRBV5-1 and TRBJ2-1, with no clear D. Germline V gene data show CDR1 as SGHRS and CDR2 as YFSETQ. The CDR3 extends over 11 amino acids. The ends were cut back, 8 bases at V and 3 bases at J, with 6 bases in the middle. CDR3 region: CASLGYNEQFF. CDR3 DNA: TGCGCCAGTCTAGGCTACAATGAGCAGTTCTTC.

J is TRBJ2-1 and V is TRBV3-1 (or the pseudogene TRBV3-2), with D perhaps TRBD2 (5 bases). From germline, CDR1 is LGHDT and CDR2 YNNKEL (reference sequence). The CDR3 contains 14 residues. Trimming stripped 6 bases from V and 2 bases from J, with 11 bases between. CDR3 nucleotide sequence: TGTGCCAGCAGTCGACCCGGGGCCTACAATGAGCAGTTCTTC. It is translated as CASSRPGAYNEQFF.

This chain links TRBV9 with TRBJ2-3, with a tentative D call TRBD2 (6 bases). The germline CDR1 and CDR2 sequences are SGDLS and YYNGEE. The CDR3 is made up of 16 amino acids. Trimming removed 0 bases at V and 0 bases at J, with 11 bases between. The CDR3 DNA reads TGTGCCAGCAGCGTAGGCGGGGCTCTTAGCACAGATACGCAGTATTTT. Its translation: CASSVGGALSTDTQYF. The full variable domain, completed using reference TRBV9 and TRBJ2-3, is DSGVTQTPKHLITATGQRVTLRCSPRSGDLSVYWYQQSLDQGLQFLIQYYNGEERAKGNILERFSAQQFPDLHSELNLSSLELGDSALYFCASSVGGALSTDTQYFGPGTRLTVL.

The CDR3 protein is CASSLAHMNTEAFF. CDR3 in DNA: TGTGCCAGCAGCTTGGCACATATGAACACTGAAGCTTTCTTT. The rearrangement uses TRBV5-4 and TRBJ1-1; D call uncertain. The germline gives CDR1 SGHNT, CDR2 YYREEE (reference sequence). Trimming took off 0 bases at V and 0 bases at J, with 6 bases between the two ends. The CDR3 covers 14 residues.

J is TRBJ1-6 and V is TRBV7-2; D may be TRBD1 (6 bases). The CDR3 runs 15 residues. Trimming removed 6 bases at V and 9 bases at J, with 18 bases between. Per germline, CDR1 SGHTA and CDR2 FQGNSA. The CDR3 spells CASSLGLLGGSPLHF. CDR3 bases: TGTGCCAGCAGTCTTGGACTCCTAGGGGGTTCACCCCTCCACTTT.

The V gene is TRBV7-2, the J gene TRBJ1-2; 12 bases are shared with TRBD1. The CDR3 loop spans 16 amino acids. Germline loops: CDR1 SGHTA, CDR2 FQGNSA. Trimming cost V 4 bases and J 7 bases; bases outside gene matches: 10. This chain's CDR3 is CASSSTPGQGAGGYTF. In DNA, the CDR3 is TGTGCCAGCAGCTCGACACCGGGACAGGGGGCCGGTGGCTACACCTTC.

This clone was detected once. V and J are TRBV5-5 and TRBJ2-7; the D gene is possibly TRBD2 (6 bases). The CDR3 runs to 14 residues. Germline V gives CDR1 SGHKS, CDR2 YYEKEE (reference sequence). V shed 0 bases and J shed 6 bases, with 13 bases lying between them. As DNA, the CDR3 is TGTGCCAGCAGCTTGGTCGGGGGAGGAGGCGAGCAGTACTTC. This codes for CASSLVGGGGEQYF.

The chain carries TRBV4-1 and TRBJ2-3; D unresolved. Trimming took 4 bases from V and 1 from J, leaving 9 bases between them. Germline V gene sequence: CDR1 MGHRA, CDR2 YSYEKL. The CDR3 consists of 14 residues. The CDR3 loop reads CASSPRGGTDTQYF. CDR3 nucleotide sequence: TGCGCCAGCAGCCCCCGTGGAGGCACAGATACGCAGTATTTT.

The chain has TRBV11-2 and TRBJ1-2; 7 bases match TRBD1. V shed 1 base, J shed 8 bases, and the junction held 4 bases outside the gene matches. Germline V lookup: CDR1 SGHAT, CDR2 FQNNGV. The CDR3 is 13 amino acids. In nucleotides, the CDR3 is TGTGCCAGCAGCTTAGGGTTCAGGGGGGGCTACACCTTC. It is translated as CASSLGFRGGYTF. Full variable domain (missing parts from reference TRBV11-2 and TRBJ1-2): EAGVAQSPRYKIIEKRQSVAFWCNPISGHATLYWYQQILGQGPKLLIQFQNNGVVDDSQLPKDRFSAERLKGVDSTLKIQPAKLEDSAVYLCASSLGFRGGYTFGSGTRLTVV.